These T cell receptor beta chains were read from a single sample in a study of blood T cell repertoires in COVID-19. Data came from immunoSEQ multiplex PCR; TCRdb stores just in-frame clones and leaves some out. The data show 45,000 or so clones, less than 85% seen once. The sequencing sample was made of peripheral blood. These receptors came from a woman aged 70 to 79 with acute or convalescent COVID-19. Both conserved end residues are part of each CDR3. Fields, in order: CDR3 DNA, CDR3 protein, clone size, D gene, V gene, J gene. A D gene is named only where the DNA matches it firmly. The size entry is marked missing in some rows and otherwise reads once, few, many or a size class.

CDR3nt: TGTGCCAGCAGTCGTAGCGGGATAAACTACAATGAGCAGTTCTTC; CDR3aa: CASSRSGINYNEQFF; abundance: .; d_gene: TRBD2; v_gene: TRBV5-8; j_gene: TRBJ2-1
CDR3nt: TGTGCCAGTAGTGTCAGGATTTCACGGGGGGAGACCCAGTACTTC; CDR3aa: CASSVRISRGETQYF; abundance: few; d_gene: .; v_gene: TRBV19; j_gene: TRBJ2-5
CDR3nt: TGTGCCAGCAGTTACTCGAAGCGGTTCGGATCTATCTCTGGAAACACCATATATTTT; CDR3aa: CASSYSKRFGSISGNTIYF; abundance: .; d_gene: .; v_gene: TRBV6-2/TRBV6-3; j_gene: TRBJ1-3
CDR3nt: TGTGCCAGCAGTTTCGGACTAGCGGGAATAGGGCAAGAGACCCAGTACTTC; CDR3aa: CASSFGLAGIGQETQYF; abundance: .; d_gene: TRBD2; v_gene: TRBV28; j_gene: TRBJ2-5
CDR3nt: TGTGCCACCAGCTGGTTGACTAGCGGGAGCTCCTACAATGAGCAGTTCTTC; CDR3aa: CATSWLTSGSSYNEQFF; abundance: .; d_gene: TRBD2; v_gene: TRBV15; j_gene: TRBJ2-1
CDR3nt: TGCAGCGTTGCCGGTGACAGGGTGAACACTGAAGCTTTCTTT; CDR3aa: CSVAGDRVNTEAFF; abundance: few; d_gene: TRBD1; v_gene: TRBV29-1; j_gene: TRBJ1-1
CDR3nt: TGTGCCAGCAGCTTAGAGGGACAGAGCAATCAGCCCCAGCATTTT; CDR3aa: CASSLEGQSNQPQHF; abundance: .; d_gene: TRBD1; v_gene: TRBV11-2; j_gene: TRBJ1-5
CDR3nt: TGTGCCAGCTCACCGGGGACAGGGGACACCGGGGAGCTGTTTTTT; CDR3aa: CASSPGTGDTGELFF; abundance: .; d_gene: TRBD1; v_gene: TRBV18; j_gene: TRBJ2-2
CDR3nt: TGTGCCAGCAGCTTATCTAGGACAGGAGTCGGTCAGCCCCAGCATTTT; CDR3aa: CASSLSRTGVGQPQHF; abundance: .; d_gene: TRBD1; v_gene: TRBV7-2; j_gene: TRBJ1-5
CDR3nt: TGTGCCAGTACAACCGGACAGGGCTCAAACACCATATATTTT; CDR3aa: CASTTGQGSNTIYF; abundance: .; d_gene: TRBD1; v_gene: TRBV19; j_gene: TRBJ1-3
CDR3nt: TGTGCCAGCAGGGGGACTAGCGGGGTGCCCCAAGAGACCCAGTACTTC; CDR3aa: CASRGTSGVPQETQYF; abundance: .; d_gene: TRBD2; v_gene: TRBV7-9; j_gene: TRBJ2-5
CDR3nt: TGTGCCAGCAGCACCAGGGTCACCTATGGCTACACCTTC; CDR3aa: CASSTRVTYGYTF; abundance: once; d_gene: .; v_gene: TRBV28; j_gene: TRBJ1-2
CDR3nt: TGTGCCAGTAGTAATGGGGTGCAGGCTAGCGGGAGTAACGATGAGCAGTTCTTC; CDR3aa: CASSNGVQASGSNDEQFF; abundance: once; d_gene: TRBD2; v_gene: TRBV19; j_gene: TRBJ2-1
CDR3nt: TGTGCCAGCAGGGAAACTACAGGGGGCTACTATGGCTACACCTTC; CDR3aa: CASRETTGGYYGYTF; abundance: .; d_gene: TRBD1; v_gene: TRBV2; j_gene: TRBJ1-2
CDR3nt: TGCGCCAGCAGCCCGTTCGGTTCCTACGAGCAGTACTTC; CDR3aa: CASSPFGSYEQYF; abundance: .; d_gene: .; v_gene: TRBV5-1; j_gene: TRBJ2-7
CDR3nt: TGTGCCAGCAGGTTCCAGGCCGGGACTTCCAACGACCACGAGCAGTACTTC; CDR3aa: CASRFQAGTSNDHEQYF; abundance: .; d_gene: .; v_gene: TRBV28; j_gene: TRBJ2-7
CDR3nt: TGTGCCAGCAGCCAACCCTGGAGCTCCTACAATGAGCAGTTCTTC; CDR3aa: CASSQPWSSYNEQFF; abundance: few; d_gene: .; v_gene: TRBV5-4; j_gene: TRBJ2-1
CDR3nt: TGTGCCAGCAGGGCTCAGGGCGGCAATCAGCCCCAGCATTTT; CDR3aa: CASRAQGGNQPQHF; abundance: .; d_gene: .; v_gene: TRBV28; j_gene: TRBJ1-5
CDR3nt: TGCGCCAGCAGCTTGGTGCGGGAGGGAGATACGCAGTATTTT; CDR3aa: CASSLVREGDTQYF; abundance: .; d_gene: TRBD2; v_gene: TRBV5-1; j_gene: TRBJ2-3
CDR3nt: TGTGCCAGTAGCCCTCCCCCTCTGATAGAGATGTTTTTT; CDR3aa: CASSPPPLIEMFF; abundance: .; d_gene: .; v_gene: TRBV19; j_gene: TRBJ1-4
CDR3nt: TGTGCCAGCAGCGCCAGGACAGGGGCGAACACTGAAGCTTTCTTT; CDR3aa: CASSARTGANTEAFF; abundance: .; d_gene: TRBD1; v_gene: TRBV7-8; j_gene: TRBJ1-1
CDR3nt: TGTGCCAGCAGCTTCGAAGGGACAGTCGGAAACACCATATATTTT; CDR3aa: CASSFEGTVGNTIYF; abundance: .; d_gene: TRBD1; v_gene: TRBV13; j_gene: TRBJ1-3